One and the same sample provided the 9 T cell receptor beta chains below, sequenced in a study of blood T cell repertoires in COVID-19. The repertoire was sequenced with immunoSEQ multiplex PCR; TCRdb's copy has only in-frame clones and lacks some. The table includes 110,000 or so clones, around 85% detected once. Specimen: peripheral blood. These receptors were obtained from a man in his 70s who had recovered from COVID-19.

V usage is TRBV5-1 and J usage is TRBJ1-6; D is perhaps TRBD1 (5 bases). The CDR3 spans 15 residues. CDR1 is SGHRS and CDR2 is YFSETQ in the germline V gene. V shed 4 bases and J shed 10 bases, with 18 bases lying between them. CDR3 residues: CASSADGGEGSPLHF. The CDR3 DNA sequence: TGCGCCAGCAGCGCGGACGGGGGGGAAGGATCACCCCTCCACTTT.

The V gene is TRBV7-2, the J gene TRBJ1-2; weak D call: TRBD1 (5 bases). Germline V CDR1 and CDR2: SGHTA, FQGNSA. The CDR3 covers 14 residues. The V end lost 3 bases, the J end lost 4 bases, and 12 bases lay between the germline ends. CDR3 loop: CASSFSRGFYGYTF. For the CDR3, the DNA is TGTGCCAGCAGCTTTTCCCGGGGGTTCTATGGCTACACCTTC.

This clone was seen once. The rearrangement links TRBV5-1 to TRBJ1-6, with 7 bases lining up with TRBD1. The CDR3 length is 15 residues. The germline V gene encodes CDR1 SGHRS and CDR2 YFSETQ. The trim removed 3 bases at V and 5 bases at J, leaving 5 bases unmatched. CDR3: CASSWQGVDNSPLHF. CDR3 in DNA: TGCGCCAGCAGCTGGCAGGGGGTGGATAATTCACCCCTCCACTTT.

The genes are TRBV9 and TRBJ2-7; D is undetermined. This CDR3 has 15 residues. Germline-derived CDR1 and CDR2 are SGDLS and YYNGEE. Trimming stripped 0 bases from V and 7 bases from J, with 17 bases between. The CDR3 DNA follows: TGTGCCAGCAGCGTAGGTTCGACTCGCGCGTCAGAGCAGTACTTC. Translating it yields CASSVGSTRASEQYF.

A few counts support this clone. The rearrangement joins TRBV6-5 to TRBJ1-5, with 8 bases fitting TRBD1. The CDR3 covers 13 residues. The germline CDR1 and CDR2 sequences are MNHEY and SVGAGI. Losses at the gene ends were 11 bases for V and 7 bases for J; bases not matched to a gene: 10. Here the CDR3 DNA reads TGTGCCGCTACGACAGGGGAGGGACAGCCCCAGCATTTT. This encodes CAATTGEGQPQHF.

The chain joins TRBV6-2 or TRBV6-3 to TRBJ1-2; D unclear. The CDR3 sequence is 12 residues long. Germline CDR1 MNHEY, CDR2 SVGEGT. V was cut by 5 bases and J by 8 bases, with 12 bases left in between. The CDR3 nucleotides read TGTGCCAGCAGTCGCCCCGGGAGCGGCTACACCTTC. Its translation is CASSRPGSGYTF.

The rearrangement joins TRBV11-3 to TRBJ2-3, with TRBD2 matching over 10 bases. The J segment lost 1 base and the V segment lost 3 bases, leaving 1 base of the junction unmatched. This CDR3 comprises 15 residues. Germline V gene lookup returns CDR1 SGHNT and CDR2 YENEEA. The CDR3 region has the DNA TGTGCCAGCAGCTTCGGACTAGCGGGCACAGATACGCAGTATTTT. It translates to CASSFGLAGTDTQYF.

The V gene is TRBV7-3, the J gene TRBJ1-1, with 8 bases fitting TRBD1. The V and J ends lost 3 bases and 4 bases, in that order; junction bases with no gene match: 1. This CDR3 is 13 amino acids long. Germline assignment: CDR1 SGHTA and CDR2 FQGTGA. The CDR3 loop is CASSFTGGTEAFF. The DNA of the CDR3 is TGTGCCAGCAGCTTTACAGGGGGCACTGAAGCTTTCTTT.

The rearrangement uses TRBV5-1 and TRBJ1-3; D possibly corresponds to TRBD1 (5 bases). The CDR3 runs to 16 residues. The V gene's germline CDR1 is SGHRS and CDR2 YFSETQ. The V end lost 4 bases, the J end lost 2 bases, and 16 bases lay between the germline ends. CDR3 sequence: CASSPGGSGTGNTIYF. CDR3 in DNA: TGCGCCAGCAGCCCCGGGGGGTCGGGGACTGGAAACACCATATATTTT.